The rows below give T cell receptor beta chains drawn from one sample of a study of beta chain features in type 1 diabetes. Assay used: immunoSEQ multiplex PCR; TCRdb lists only in-frame clones, some missing. This sample has 300,000 to 350,000 clones, with 6.5% to 10% found just once. Specimen: central memory CD4+ T cells from blood. Every receptor here comes from a woman under 30 in good health. CDR3s include the opening cysteine and the closing phenylalanine or tryptophan. The D gene is left open where the match is weak. Not every row has a clone size; where given, it reads once, few, many or a size class.

many TRBJ2-7 TRBD2 TRBV7-2 CASRSTSGSYEQYF TGTGCCAGCAGGTCGACTAGCGGGAGTTACGAGCAGTACTTC
few TRBJ2-7 - TRBV9 CASSAANGYEQYF TGTGCCAGCAGCGCGGCAAACGGCTACGAGCAGTACTTC
- TRBJ2-7 TRBD1 TRBV15 CATSREAPGQGSF TGTGCCACCAGCAGAGAGGCCCCGGGACAGGGCAGCTTC
few TRBJ2-2 - TRBV7-2 CASSLQLAGELFF TGTGCCAGCAGCCTCCAACTAGCCGGGGAGCTGTTTTTT
few TRBJ2-5 - TRBV7-2 CASSLGGSGASQETQYF TGTGCCAGCAGCTTAGGAGGTTCGGGGGCGTCCCAAGAGACCCAGTACTTC
few TRBJ2-3 TRBD2 TRBV7-2 CASSRTLNSGSADTQYF TGTGCCAGCAGCCGCACGTTGAATAGCGGGAGCGCAGATACGCAGTATTTT
few TRBJ2-5 - TRBV18 CASSPRGEQETQYF TGTGCCAGCTCACCAAGGGGGGAGCAAGAGACCCAGTACTTC
many TRBJ1-4 - TRBV19 CASSRRGGATNEKLFF TGTGCCAGTAGTAGGAGGGGTGGCGCAACTAATGAAAAACTGTTTTTT
few TRBJ1-1 - TRBV6-5 CASSYYGQRGPAVFF TGTGCCAGCAGTTACTATGGACAACGGGGTCCCGCCGTTTTCTTT
- TRBJ2-5 TRBD1 TRBV7-2 CASSQGTAFGRETQYF TGTGCCAGCAGCCAAGGGACAGCGTTCGGACGGGAGACCCAGTACTTC
- TRBJ1-4 TRBD1 TRBV4-3 CASSPGQGGEKLFF TGCGCCAGCAGCCCAGGACAGGGCGGGGAAAAACTGTTTTTT
- TRBJ2-1 TRBD2 TRBV4-3 CASSPSAGGVDEQFF TGCGCCAGCAGCCCGTCAGCGGGAGGTGTTGATGAGCAGTTCTTC
- TRBJ2-5 TRBD2 TRBV11-3 CASSLGLAEETQYF TGTGCCAGCAGCTTAGGACTAGCAGAAGAGACCCAGTACTTC
- TRBJ2-3 - TRBV7-3 CASGESQDTQYF TGTGCCAGCGGCGAAAGCCAAGATACGCAGTATTTT
many TRBJ2-1 TRBD2 TRBV2 CASMAGTSGTNEQFF TGTGCCAGCATGGCCGGGACTAGCGGTACCAATGAGCAGTTCTTC
- TRBJ2-5 TRBD2 TRBV5-4 CASSSGTTVVGETQYF TGTGCCAGCAGTTCCGGGACTACGGTGGTCGGTGAGACCCAGTACTTC
few TRBJ2-7 - TRBV27 CASSTRGHEQYF TGTGCCAGCAGTACCAGGGGACACGAGCAGTACTTC
few TRBJ2-7 - TRBV7-2 CASSQSGPGFEQYF TGTGCCAGCAGCCAAAGCGGGCCTGGTTTCGAGCAGTACTTC
few TRBJ2-1 TRBD1 TRBV7-2 CASSSDRALLNEQFF TGTGCCAGCAGCTCGGACAGGGCCCTTTTAAATGAGCAGTTCTTC
- TRBJ2-2 - TRBV4-3 CASSQEKPGSYTGELFF TGCGCCAGCAGCCAAGAGAAGCCAGGGTCGTACACCGGGGAGCTGTTTTTT
- TRBJ1-1 - TRBV7-9 CASSLATGNTEAFF TGTGCCAGCAGCTTAGCCACGGGGAACACTGAAGCTTTCTTT
- TRBJ1-5 - TRBV12-5 CARASQDQPQHF TGTGCTAGGGCCAGTCAAGATCAGCCCCAGCATTTT
many TRBJ2-2 TRBD2 TRBV10-3 CAISWVDSGSNTGELFF TGTGCCATCAGTTGGGTGGATAGCGGGAGCAACACCGGGGAGCTGTTTTTT
few TRBJ2-5 TRBD2 TRBV5-1 CASSPGTSRKETQYF TGCGCCAGCAGCCCTGGGACTAGCCGGAAAGAGACCCAGTACTTC
few TRBJ1-2 - TRBV5-4 CASSLVGNNYGYTF TGTGCCAGCAGCTTGGTGGGGAACAACTATGGCTACACCTTC
- TRBJ1-5 - TRBV9 CASSPDGSNQPQHF TGTGCCAGCAGCCCGGACGGGAGCAATCAGCCCCAGCATTTT
- TRBJ1-5 - TRBV5-1 CASSLLGGLNQPQHF TGCGCCAGCAGCTTGTTGGGCGGTCTGAATCAGCCCCAGCATTTT
few TRBJ2-7 - TRBV29-1 CSVSRGVSSYEQYF TGCAGCGTTTCGAGGGGGGTGAGCTCCTACGAGCAGTACTTC
- TRBJ2-3 - TRBV4-2 CASTQGLERTTDTQYF TGTGCCAGCACCCAAGGGCTCGAGCGAACCACAGATACGCAGTATTTT
few TRBJ2-1 TRBD1 TRBV7-9 CASRGERGLATHNEQFF TGTGCCAGCAGGGGAGAGAGGGGGCTAGCAACCCACAATGAGCAGTTCTTC
- TRBJ2-3 TRBD1 TRBV28 CASSLGGQLNF TGTGCCAGCAGTTTAGGGGGACAGCTGAATTTT